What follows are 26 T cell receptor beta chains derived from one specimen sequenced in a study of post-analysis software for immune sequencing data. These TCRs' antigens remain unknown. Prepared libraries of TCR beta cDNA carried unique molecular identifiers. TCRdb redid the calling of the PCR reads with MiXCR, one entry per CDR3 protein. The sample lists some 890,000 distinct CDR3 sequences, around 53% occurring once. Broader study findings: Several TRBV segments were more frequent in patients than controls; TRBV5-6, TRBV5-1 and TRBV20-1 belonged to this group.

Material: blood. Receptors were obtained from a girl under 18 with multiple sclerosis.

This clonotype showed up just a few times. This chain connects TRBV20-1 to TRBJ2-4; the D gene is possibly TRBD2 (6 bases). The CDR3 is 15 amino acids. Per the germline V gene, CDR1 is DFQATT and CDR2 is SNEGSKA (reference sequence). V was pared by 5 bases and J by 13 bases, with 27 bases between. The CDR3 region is CSAFPGLTLYNEQYF. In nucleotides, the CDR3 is TGCAGTGCTTTCCCGGGACTGACCCTTTACAATGAGCAGTACTTC.

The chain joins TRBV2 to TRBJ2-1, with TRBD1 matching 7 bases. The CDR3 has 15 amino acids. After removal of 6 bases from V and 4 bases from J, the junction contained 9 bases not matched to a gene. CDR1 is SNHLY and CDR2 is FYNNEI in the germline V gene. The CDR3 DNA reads TGTGCCAGCAGCCGGACAGGTCCCCCTTACAATGAGCAGTTCTTC. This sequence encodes CASSRTGPPYNEQFF.

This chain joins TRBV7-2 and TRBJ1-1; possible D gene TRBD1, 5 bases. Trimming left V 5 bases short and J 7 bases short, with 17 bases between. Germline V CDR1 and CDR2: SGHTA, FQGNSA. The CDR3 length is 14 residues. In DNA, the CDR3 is TGTGCCAGCAGCCTTAGCCGGGACGGACGTGAAGCTTTCTTT. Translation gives CASSLSRDGREAFF.

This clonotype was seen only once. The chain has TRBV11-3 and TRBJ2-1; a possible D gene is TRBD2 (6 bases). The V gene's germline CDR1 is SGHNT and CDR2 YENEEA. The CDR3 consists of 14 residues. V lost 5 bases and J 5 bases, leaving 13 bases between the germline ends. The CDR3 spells CASSAGRWNNEQFF. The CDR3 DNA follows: TGTGCCAGCAGCGCAGGGAGGTGGAACAATGAGCAGTTCTTC.

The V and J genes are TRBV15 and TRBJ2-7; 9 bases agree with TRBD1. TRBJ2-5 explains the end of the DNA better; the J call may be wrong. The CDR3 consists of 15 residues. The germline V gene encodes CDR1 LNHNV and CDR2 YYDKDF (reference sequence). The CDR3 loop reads CATSYRDRVRETQYF. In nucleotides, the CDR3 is TGTGCCACCAGCTACCGGGACAGGGTGCGCGAGACCCAGTACTTC.

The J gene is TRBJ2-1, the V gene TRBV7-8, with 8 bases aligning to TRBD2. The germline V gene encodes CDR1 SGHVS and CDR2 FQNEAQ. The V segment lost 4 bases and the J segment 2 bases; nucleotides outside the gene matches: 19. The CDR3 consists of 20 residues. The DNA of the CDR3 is TGTGCCAGCAGCTCCTTTGGGTCCGGGAGGGCCCTCGAGGCCTACAATGAGCAGTTCTTC. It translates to CASSSFGSGRALEAYNEQFF.

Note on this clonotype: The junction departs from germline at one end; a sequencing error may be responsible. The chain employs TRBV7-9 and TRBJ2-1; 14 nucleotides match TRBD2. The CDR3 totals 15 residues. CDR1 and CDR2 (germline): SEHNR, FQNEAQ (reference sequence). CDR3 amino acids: CVSSPGLAGVNEQFF. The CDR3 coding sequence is TGTGTCAGCAGTCCGGGACTAGCGGGAGTGAATGAGCAGTTCTTC.

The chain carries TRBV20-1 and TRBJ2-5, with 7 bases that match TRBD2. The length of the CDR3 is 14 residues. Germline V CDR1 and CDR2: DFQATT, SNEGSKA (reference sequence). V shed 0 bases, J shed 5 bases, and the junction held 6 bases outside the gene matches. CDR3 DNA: TGCAGTGCTAGAGAGGGCGGGAGTACGGAGACCCAGTACTTC. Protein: CSAREGGSTETQYF.

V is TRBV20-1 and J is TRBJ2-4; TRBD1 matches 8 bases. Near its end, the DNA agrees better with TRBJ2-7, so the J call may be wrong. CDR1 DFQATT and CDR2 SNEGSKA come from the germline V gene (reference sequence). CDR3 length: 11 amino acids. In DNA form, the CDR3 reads TGCAGTGCGTCGGACAGGGCCGAGCAGTACTTC. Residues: CSASDRAEQYF.

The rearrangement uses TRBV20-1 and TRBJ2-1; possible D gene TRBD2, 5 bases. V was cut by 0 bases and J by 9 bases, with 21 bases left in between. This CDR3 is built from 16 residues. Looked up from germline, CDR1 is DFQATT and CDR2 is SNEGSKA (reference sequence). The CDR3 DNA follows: TGCAGTGCTAGAGATCCCAGTAGCGCCTATCGGGGTGAGCAGTTCTTC. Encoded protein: CSARDPSSAYRGEQFF.

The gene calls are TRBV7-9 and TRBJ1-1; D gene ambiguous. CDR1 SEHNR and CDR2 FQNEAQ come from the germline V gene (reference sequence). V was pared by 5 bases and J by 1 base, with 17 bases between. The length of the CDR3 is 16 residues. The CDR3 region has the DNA TGTGCCAGCAGCCCCACGGACTGGTTTAGGAACACTGAAGCTTTCTTT. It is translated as CASSPTDWFRNTEAFF. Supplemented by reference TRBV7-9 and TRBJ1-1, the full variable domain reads DTGVSQNPRHKITKRGQNVTFRCDPISEHNRLYWYRQTLGQGPEFLTYFQNEAQLEKSRLLSDRFSAERPKGSFSTLEIQRTEQGDSAMYLCASSPTDWFRNTEAFFGQGTRLTVV.

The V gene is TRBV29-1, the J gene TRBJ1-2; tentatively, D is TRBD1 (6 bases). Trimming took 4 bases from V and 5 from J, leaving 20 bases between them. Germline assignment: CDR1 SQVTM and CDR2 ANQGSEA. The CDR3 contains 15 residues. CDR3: CSVVPGRGREYGYTF. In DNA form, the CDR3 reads TGCAGCGTTGTTCCGGGCAGGGGTCGGGAGTATGGCTACACCTTC.

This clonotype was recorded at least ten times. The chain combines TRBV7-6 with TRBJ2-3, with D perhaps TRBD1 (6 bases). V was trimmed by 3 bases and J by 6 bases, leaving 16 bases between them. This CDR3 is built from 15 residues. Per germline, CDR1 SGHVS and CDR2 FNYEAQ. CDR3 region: CASSFQGSHTDTQYF. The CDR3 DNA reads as TGTGCCAGCAGCTTCCAGGGGTCACATACGGATACGCAGTATTTT.

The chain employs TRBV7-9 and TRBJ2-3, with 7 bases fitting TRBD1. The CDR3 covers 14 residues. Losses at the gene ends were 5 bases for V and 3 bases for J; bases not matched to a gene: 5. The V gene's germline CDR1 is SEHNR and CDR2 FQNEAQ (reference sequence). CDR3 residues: CASSKGTVTDTQYF. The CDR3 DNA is TGTGCCAGCAGCAAAGGGACAGTGACAGATACGCAGTATTTT.

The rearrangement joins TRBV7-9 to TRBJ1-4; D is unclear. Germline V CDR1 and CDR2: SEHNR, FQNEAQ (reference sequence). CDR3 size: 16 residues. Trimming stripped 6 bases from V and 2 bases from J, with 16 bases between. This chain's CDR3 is CASSYTPGRTNEKLFF. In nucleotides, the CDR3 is TGTGCCAGCAGTTATACTCCGGGTAGGACTAATGAAAAACTGTTTTTT.

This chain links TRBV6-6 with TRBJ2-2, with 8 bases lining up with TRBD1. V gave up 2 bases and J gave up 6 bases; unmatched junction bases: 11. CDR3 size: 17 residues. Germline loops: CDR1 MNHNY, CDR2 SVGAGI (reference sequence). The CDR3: CASSYPRGRLVAGELFF. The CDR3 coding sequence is TGTGCCAGCAGTTACCCCAGGGGGCGGTTGGTTGCCGGGGAGCTGTTTTTT.

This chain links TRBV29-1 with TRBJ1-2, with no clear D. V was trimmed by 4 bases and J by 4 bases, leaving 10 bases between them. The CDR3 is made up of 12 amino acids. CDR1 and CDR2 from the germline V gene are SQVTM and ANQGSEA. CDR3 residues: CSVVPPGYGYTF. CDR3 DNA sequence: TGCAGCGTTGTACCTCCTGGCTATGGCTACACCTTC.

CDR3 region: CASSTSSGPNEQFF. CDR3 DNA sequence: TGTGCCAGCAGTACCTCGTCTGGGCCCAATGAGCAGTTCTTC. The rearrangement uses TRBV2 and TRBJ2-1, with no clear D. The CDR3 is made up of 14 amino acids. Trimming took off 5 bases at V and 6 bases at J, with 14 bases between the two ends. Germline V gene sequence: CDR1 SNHLY, CDR2 FYNNEI.

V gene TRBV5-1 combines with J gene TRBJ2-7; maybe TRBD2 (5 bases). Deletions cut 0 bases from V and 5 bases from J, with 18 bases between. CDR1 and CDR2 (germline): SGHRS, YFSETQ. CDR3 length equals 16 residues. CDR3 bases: TGCGCCAGCAGCTTGGCCATGCGGGCCTCCGGCGACGAGCAGTACTTC. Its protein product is CASSLAMRASGDEQYF.

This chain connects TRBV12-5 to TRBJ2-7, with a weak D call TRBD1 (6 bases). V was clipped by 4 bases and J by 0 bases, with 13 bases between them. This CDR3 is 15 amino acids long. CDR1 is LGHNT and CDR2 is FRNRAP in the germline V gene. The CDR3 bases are TGTGCTAGTGGTTGGGACACCCACGCCTCCTACGAGCAGTACTTC. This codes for CASGWDTHASYEQYF.

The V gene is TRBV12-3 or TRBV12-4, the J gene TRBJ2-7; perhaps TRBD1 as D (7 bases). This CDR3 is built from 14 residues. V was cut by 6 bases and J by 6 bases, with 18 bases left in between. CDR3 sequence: CASRRQGGSGEQYF. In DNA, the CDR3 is TGTGCCAGCAGGAGACAGGGAGGTAGCGGCGAGCAGTACTTC.

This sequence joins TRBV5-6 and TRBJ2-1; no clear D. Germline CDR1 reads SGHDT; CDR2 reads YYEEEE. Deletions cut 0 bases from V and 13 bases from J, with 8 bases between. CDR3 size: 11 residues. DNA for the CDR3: TGTGCCAGCAGCTTGGGGCCAGGCCAGTTCTTC. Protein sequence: CASSLGPGQFF.

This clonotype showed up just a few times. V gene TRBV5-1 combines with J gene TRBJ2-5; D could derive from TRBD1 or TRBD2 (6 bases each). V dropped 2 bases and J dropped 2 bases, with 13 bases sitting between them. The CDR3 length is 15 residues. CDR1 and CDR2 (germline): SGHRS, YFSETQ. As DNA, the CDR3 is TGCGCCAGCAGCTTAGGGGGGACTCAACAAGAGACCCAGTACTTC. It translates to CASSLGGTQQETQYF.

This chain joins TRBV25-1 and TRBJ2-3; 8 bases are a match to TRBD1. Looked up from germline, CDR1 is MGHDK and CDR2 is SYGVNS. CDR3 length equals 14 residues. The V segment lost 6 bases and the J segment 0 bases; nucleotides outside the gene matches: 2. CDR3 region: CASRGQASTDTQYF. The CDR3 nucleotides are TGTGCCAGCAGGGGACAGGCTAGCACAGATACGCAGTATTTT.

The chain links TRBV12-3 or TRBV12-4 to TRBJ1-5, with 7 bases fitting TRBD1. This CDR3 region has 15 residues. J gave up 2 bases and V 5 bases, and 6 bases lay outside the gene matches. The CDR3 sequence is CASSSRGSGNQPQHF. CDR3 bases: TGTGCCAGCAGTAGCAGGGGGTCAGGCAATCAGCCCCAGCATTTT.

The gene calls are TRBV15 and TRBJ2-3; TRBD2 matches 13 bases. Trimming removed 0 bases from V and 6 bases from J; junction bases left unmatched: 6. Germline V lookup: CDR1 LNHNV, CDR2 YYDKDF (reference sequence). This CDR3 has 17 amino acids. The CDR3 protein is CATSRDRLAGGLDTQYF. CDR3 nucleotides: TGTGCCACCAGCAGAGATCGACTAGCGGGAGGTTTGGATACGCAGTATTTT.